Many counts were recorded for the clone carrying this T cell receptor (beta chain). The entry originates in a study of early T cells in non-severe SARS-CoV-2 infection. Study as a whole: Sequenced material consisted of bulk RNA (from unsorted whole blood), and chains were unpaired.

Attached unique molecular identifiers marked individual cDNA molecules. TCRdb itself ran the 5' RACE reads through MiXCR, one entry per CDR3 protein. Here the sample spans more than 60,000 distinct CDR3 sequences, around a tenth being singletons. The germline gives CDR1 MGHRA, CDR2 YSYEKL. The CDR3 length is 19 residues. The V end lost 0 bases, the J end lost 8 bases, and 25 bases lay between the germline ends. What was sequenced was whole blood. The sequence derives from an adult who was a healthcare worker with PCR-confirmed SARS-CoV-2 infection or an uninfected control (not recorded which). The chain joins TRBV4-1 to TRBJ1-4; D unresolved. The CDR3: CASSQDLPASLLFREKLFF. DNA for the CDR3: TGCGCCAGCAGCCAAGATTTGCCCGCCTCTTTGCTCTTTCGGGAAAAACTGTTTTTT.